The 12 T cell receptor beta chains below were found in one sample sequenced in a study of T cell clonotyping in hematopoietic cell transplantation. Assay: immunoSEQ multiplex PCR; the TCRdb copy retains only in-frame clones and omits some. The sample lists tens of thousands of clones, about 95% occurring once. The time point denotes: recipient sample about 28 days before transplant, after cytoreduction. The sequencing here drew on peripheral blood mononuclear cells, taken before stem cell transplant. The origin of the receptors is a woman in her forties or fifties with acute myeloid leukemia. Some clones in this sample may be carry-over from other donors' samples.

In DNA form, the CDR3 reads TGCAGCGCCGCTCGGGACTACACAGATACGCAGTATTTT. Its protein product is CSAARDYTDTQYF. The chain employs TRBV29-1 and TRBJ2-3, with 7 nucleotides matching TRBD2. Germline V gene data show CDR1 as SQVTM and CDR2 as ANQGSEA. V shed 7 bases, J shed 2 bases, and the junction held 6 bases outside the gene matches. This CDR3 spans 13 amino acids.

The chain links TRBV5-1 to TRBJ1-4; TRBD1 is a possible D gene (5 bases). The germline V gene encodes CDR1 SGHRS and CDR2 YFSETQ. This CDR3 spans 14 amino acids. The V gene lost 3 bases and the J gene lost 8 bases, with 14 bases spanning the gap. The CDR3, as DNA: TGCGCCAGCAGCTATGGGACTTTGATCGAAAAACTGTTTTTT. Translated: CASSYGTLIEKLFF.

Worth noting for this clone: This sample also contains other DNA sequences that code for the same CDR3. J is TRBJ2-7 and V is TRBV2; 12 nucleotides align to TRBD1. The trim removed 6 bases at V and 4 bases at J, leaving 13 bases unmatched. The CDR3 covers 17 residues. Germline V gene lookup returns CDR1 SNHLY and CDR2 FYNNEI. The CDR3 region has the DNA TGTGCCAGCAGAGCCGGGACAGGGGGCGCAGTGGGTTACGAGCAGTACTTC. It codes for CASRAGTGGAVGYEQYF.

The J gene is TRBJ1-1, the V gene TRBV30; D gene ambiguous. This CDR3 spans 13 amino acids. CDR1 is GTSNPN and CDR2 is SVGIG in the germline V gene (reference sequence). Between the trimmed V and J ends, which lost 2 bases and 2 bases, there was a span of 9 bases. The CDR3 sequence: CAWSTGYNTEAFF. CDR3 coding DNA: TGTGCCTGGAGTACCGGGTATAACACTGAAGCTTTCTTT.

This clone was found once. The CDR3 sequence is CASSPLEDTQYF. CDR3 DNA: TGTGCCAGCAGTCCGTTAGAGGATACGCAGTATTTT. The chain carries TRBV28 and TRBJ2-3, with no clear D. Germline V gene data show CDR1 as MDHEN and CDR2 as SYDVKM. This CDR3 contains 12 residues. Trimming cost V 5 bases and J 6 bases, with 9 bases left between them. Filled out from reference TRBV28 and TRBJ2-3, the complete variable domain reads DVKVTQSSRYLVKRTGEKVFLECVQDMDHENMFWYRQDPGLGLRLIYFSYDVKMKEKGDIPEGYSVSREKKERFSLILESASTNQTSMYLCASSPLEDTQYFGPGTRLTVL.

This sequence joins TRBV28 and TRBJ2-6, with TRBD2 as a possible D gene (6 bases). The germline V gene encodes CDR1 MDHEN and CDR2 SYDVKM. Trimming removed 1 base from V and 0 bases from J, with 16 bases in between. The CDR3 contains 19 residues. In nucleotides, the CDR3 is TGTGCCAGCAGTTTATACCAGCTCCGGGGGTACTCTGGGGCCAACGTCCTGACTTTC. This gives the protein CASSLYQLRGYSGANVLTF.

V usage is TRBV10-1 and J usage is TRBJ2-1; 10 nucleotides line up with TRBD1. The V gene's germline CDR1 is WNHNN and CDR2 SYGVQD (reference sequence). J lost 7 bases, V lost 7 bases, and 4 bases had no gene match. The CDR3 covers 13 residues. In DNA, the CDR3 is TGCGCCAGCAACCCGGGACAGGGGAATGAGCAGTTCTTC. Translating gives CASNPGQGNEQFF.

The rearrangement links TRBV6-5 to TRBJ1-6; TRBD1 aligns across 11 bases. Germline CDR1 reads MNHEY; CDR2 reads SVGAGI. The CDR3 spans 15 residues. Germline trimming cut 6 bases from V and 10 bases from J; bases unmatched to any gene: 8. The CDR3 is CASRRDRGYRSPLHF. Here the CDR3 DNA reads TGTGCCAGCAGGCGGGACAGGGGGTACCGATCACCCCTCCACTTT.

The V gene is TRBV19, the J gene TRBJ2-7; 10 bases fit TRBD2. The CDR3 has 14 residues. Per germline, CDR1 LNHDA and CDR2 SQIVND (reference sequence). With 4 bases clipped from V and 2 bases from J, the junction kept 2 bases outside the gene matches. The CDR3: CASSSSGGTYEQYF. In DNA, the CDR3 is TGTGCCAGTAGTAGTAGCGGGGGGACCTACGAGCAGTACTTC.

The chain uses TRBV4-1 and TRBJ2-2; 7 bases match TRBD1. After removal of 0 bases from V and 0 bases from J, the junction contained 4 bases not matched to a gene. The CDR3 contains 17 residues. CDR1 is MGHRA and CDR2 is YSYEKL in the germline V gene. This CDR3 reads CASSQEVQGANTGELFF. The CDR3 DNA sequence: TGCGCCAGCAGCCAAGAGGTGCAGGGGGCGAACACCGGGGAGCTGTTTTTT.

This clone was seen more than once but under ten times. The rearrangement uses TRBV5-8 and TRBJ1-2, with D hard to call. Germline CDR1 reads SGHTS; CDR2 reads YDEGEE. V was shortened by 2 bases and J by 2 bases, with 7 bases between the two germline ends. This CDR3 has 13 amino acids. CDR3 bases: TGTGCCAGCAGCTTACTAAACAACTATGGCTACACCTTC. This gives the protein CASSLLNNYGYTF.

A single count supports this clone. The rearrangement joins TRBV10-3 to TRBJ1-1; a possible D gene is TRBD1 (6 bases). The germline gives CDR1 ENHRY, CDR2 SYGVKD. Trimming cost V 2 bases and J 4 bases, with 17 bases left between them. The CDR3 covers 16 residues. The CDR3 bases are TGTGCCATCAGTGAGGGGACACATGGAGGGATCACTGAAGCTTTCTTT. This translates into CAISEGTHGGITEAFF.